This TCR beta chain was recovered during a study of control samples from healthy donors and cancer patients. Between the trimmed V and J ends, which lost 1 base and 4 bases, there was a span of 11 bases. This CDR3 contains 15 residues. The germline gives CDR1 LGHNT, CDR2 FRNRAP. Sequencing used immunoSEQ multiplex PCR; TCRdb keeps in-frame clones, though not all of them. The table has about 150,000 clones, more than 85% seen once. The V and J genes are TRBV12-5 and TRBJ1-3; D unclear. The sample was blood. The source of this sequence is a woman in her 40s in good health. CDR3 sequence reads: CASGLEGIRGNTIYF. The CDR3 nucleotides read TGTGCTAGTGGTTTGGAAGGGATCCGAGGAAACACCATATATTTT.